This T cell receptor (beta chain) was captured in a study of blood T cell repertoires in COVID-19 (dated by TCRdb to 2020 to 2022). With respect to the entire study: Samples from collaborators originated in the United States, Italy and Spain and spanned both the acute and convalescent phases of COVID-19. The material from the prospective study consisted of cDNA or gDNA derived from T cells, B-cell-depleted T cells, or PBMCs. The repertoires were made available in a free public database intended to serve as a resource for research on the immune response to SARS-CoV-2. A de-identified subject ID, COVID-19 status, age in years and sex were almost always included in the sample metadata. Where available, HLA class I and class II types were taken from metadata supplied by the sample provider and were not determined by assay-based typing. Samples were obtained from the ongoing ImmuneRACE study (first 160 participants) and from some 1,300 subjects provided by 6 global collaborators. The dataset comprised deeply sampled blood TCRbeta repertoires from subjects exposed to, actively infected with, or recovered from COVID-19.

The collaborating institutions used their own protocols to collect whole blood in K2EDTA tubes. For TCRbeta analysis, collaborators shipped samples as frozen whole blood, isolated PBMCs, or DNA extracted from either of those sample types. TCRbeta CDR3 regions were amplified from genomic DNA by means of the immunoSEQ Assay, a bias-controlled multiplex PCR. In the original analysis: Within the assay, amplification of reference gene primers was used to estimate how many nucleated cells each sample contained. To quantify the absolute abundance of each unique TCRbeta CDR3 rearrangement, sequence reads were collapsed and filtered. For each sample, productive Simpson clonality was calculated by taking the square root of Simpson's diversity index across productive rearrangements. TCRdb holds this immuneACCESS table with in-frame rearrangements only. Some clones are missing; in checked studies, unresolved V genes explain under half, and the rest has no known cause. Clonal size and the V and J genes are those of that table, whereas D and trimming came from the DNA. Here the sample has a few hundred thousand clones; approximately 90% occur a single time. The ten largest clonotypes hold 2.5% to 3.5% of the sample.

Trimming takes 0 bases from V and 3 bases from J, and the germline ends sit 8 bases apart. Spanning cysteine to phenylalanine, the CDR3 consists of 14 amino acids. This entry keeps only the CDR3 DNA: 42 bases, framed from base 1. According to the germline V gene (reference sequence), CDR1 reads SEHNR and CDR2 reads FQNEAQ. Results and caveats for the whole study, not just this receptor: The amount of clinical and demographic metadata varied by source and participant and was provided uncurated.

A remark on this clone: Its binding antigen is unknown. Per-nucleotide qualities are absent, and no much larger clonotype sits a single base away.

Sequenced: peripheral blood. The V gene is TRBV7-9 and the J gene is TRBJ2-5; the D gene cannot be named for sure. The origin of this receptor is a woman in her twenties or thirties with active or convalescent COVID-19. The CDR3 region: CASSLARSKETQYF. In nucleotide form, the sequence is TGTGCCAGCAGCTTAGCACGGTCGAAAGAGACCCAGTACTTC.